The rows below give T cell receptor beta chains drawn from one sample of a study of blood T cell repertoires in COVID-19. Method: immunoSEQ multiplex PCR; TCRdb's copy keeps in-frame clones and lacks some. The table includes around 260,000 clones, roughly 90% detected once. The sequenced sample consisted of peripheral blood. The origin of the receptors is a woman aged 35 to 49 who had recovered from COVID-19. The CDR3 runs from the conserved cysteine through the conserved F or W. Each record gives: CDR3 DNA, CDR3 protein, clone size, D gene, V gene, J gene. D genes are given only for firm matches. Expanded clones get a size class; other rows say once, few or many, or leave the size out.

TGTGCCAGTAGTGGACAGGGCTACTCTGGGGCCAACGTCCTGACTTTC	CASSGQGYSGANVLTF	NA	TRBD1	TRBV19	TRBJ2-6
TGTGCCAGCAGCTTGGTGAGGGGGAAAAACATTCAGTACTTC	CASSLVRGKNIQYF	NA	NA	TRBV5-8	TRBJ2-4
TGTGCCAGCAGCCCCGACAGGGATTTTGTCTACGAGCAGTACTTC	CASSPDRDFVYEQYF	few	TRBD1	TRBV9	TRBJ2-7
TGTGCCAGCAGCCTTGGGGACAGGGAGCTCACAGATACGCAGTATTTT	CASSLGDRELTDTQYF	NA	TRBD1	TRBV5-4	TRBJ2-3
TGTGCCTGGAGTGAGGGGGAAGATACGCAGTATTTT	CAWSEGEDTQYF	NA	NA	TRBV30	TRBJ2-3
TGCAGCGGGGACAGGGTAATCGCTGAAGCTTTCTTT	CSGDRVIAEAFF	NA	TRBD1	TRBV29-1	TRBJ1-1
TGTGCCAGCAGTTATCCGAGACTCGGCACAGATACGCAGTATTTT	CASSYPRLGTDTQYF	NA	NA	TRBV6-2/TRBV6-3	TRBJ2-3
TGTGCCAGCAGCGTTTTTGGGGGGGGCACAGATACGCAGTATTTT	CASSVFGGGTDTQYF	NA	TRBD2	TRBV9	TRBJ2-3
TGTGCCAGCAGCCACGGGACTAGCGGTTACAATGAGCAGTTCTTC	CASSHGTSGYNEQFF	NA	TRBD2	TRBV3-1/TRBV3-2	TRBJ2-1
TGTGCCAGCAGCTACTATGACAGGGTTAATCAGCCCCAGCATTTT	CASSYYDRVNQPQHF	NA	TRBD1	TRBV5-8	TRBJ1-5
TGTGCCAGTAGTATGCTAGCGGGGAACTACAATGAGCAGTTCTTC	CASSMLAGNYNEQFF	NA	TRBD2	TRBV19	TRBJ2-1
TGTGCCAGCAGCCAAGGGGCGGACAGGGTTAGGCCCCAGCATTTT	CASSQGADRVRPQHF	NA	TRBD1	TRBV3-1/TRBV3-2	TRBJ1-5
TGTGCCAGTAGTCCACTATCGTCGCGATACGAGCAGTACTTC	CASSPLSSRYEQYF	NA	NA	TRBV19	TRBJ2-7
TGTGCCAGCAATCCTAGCGGGTTGATGAGGGAGACCCAGTACTTC	CASNPSGLMRETQYF	NA	TRBD2	TRBV9	TRBJ2-5
TGTGCCAGCAGCGAGGCCGGGACTAGCGGGAGAGGGGTCCCAGATACGCAGTATTTT	CASSEAGTSGRGVPDTQYF	NA	TRBD2	TRBV7-2	TRBJ2-3
TGTGCCAGCAGCTACTCCGGGACAGGGCGTGAAGCTTTCTTT	CASSYSGTGREAFF	NA	TRBD1	TRBV7-2	TRBJ1-1
TGCAGCGTCGAGAGACTAGCGGGAGCTGGGGAGCAGTACTTC	CSVERLAGAGEQYF	once	TRBD2	TRBV29-1	TRBJ2-7
TGTGCCAGCAGCGTAGATACTAGCGGGAAGCGCGAGCAGTACTTC	CASSVDTSGKREQYF	NA	TRBD2	TRBV9	TRBJ2-7
TGCAGCGGTAGGACAGGGGCAAATGAGCAGTTCTTC	CSGRTGANEQFF	NA	TRBD1	TRBV29-1	TRBJ2-1
TGTGCCAGCAGCGACCTGACATTCTCCTACAATGAGCAGTTCTTC	CASSDLTFSYNEQFF	NA	NA	TRBV27	TRBJ2-1
TGTGCCAGCAGTCACAGTCCTCGGGAGACCCAGTACTTC	CASSHSPRETQYF	NA	NA	TRBV27	TRBJ2-5
TGCGCCAGCAACGGAGGGACTAGCGGGAGATCGGGGGGAAACAATGAGCAGTTCTTC	CASNGGTSGRSGGNNEQFF	NA	TRBD2	TRBV5-1	TRBJ2-1
TGTGCCAGCAGTTCGCCGGACAGACAGCCTGAAGCTTTCTTT	CASSSPDRQPEAFF	NA	NA	TRBV28	TRBJ1-1
TGCAGTGCTAGTCCTACAGGGAACTATGGCTACACCTTC	CSASPTGNYGYTF	NA	NA	TRBV20-1	TRBJ1-2